The clone carrying this T cell receptor beta chain was counted only a few times. The antigen is not known. The sample is drawn from a study of cytomegalovirus exposure and HLA in healthy donors. Overall study results and limits: Some TCR beta chains (more than 150 of them) were listed as cytomegalovirus-associated. Reports state that TCR beta sequences accurately predicted most subjects' HLA-A and HLA-B alleles. An Asian-associated ancestry cluster reportedly showed fewer N-insertions than the roughly 700-donor mean in a later analysis. Some public TCRs appeared in many individuals, while most sequences were rare.

Germline V gene data show CDR1 as MGHRA and CDR2 as YSYEKL. V gave up 3 bases and J gave up 6 bases, with 12 bases separating them. CDR3 size: 14 residues. It was with 60 Vbeta and 13 Jbeta primers that the PCR ran. Profiled with immunoSEQ multiplex PCR; TCRdb holds only in-frame clones, not every one. The top ten hold 9.5% to 13% of the sample, which has approximately 35,000 clones, about 67% seen once. The sequenced sample consisted of PBMCs. This clonotype was obtained from a man aged 35 to 55 in good health and CMV-seropositive. The chain joins TRBV4-1 to TRBJ2-1; possible D gene TRBD2, 6 bases. The CDR3 loop is CASSQGLETNEQFF. In nucleotides, the CDR3 is TGCGCCAGCAGCCAGGGACTCGAAACCAATGAGCAGTTCTTC.